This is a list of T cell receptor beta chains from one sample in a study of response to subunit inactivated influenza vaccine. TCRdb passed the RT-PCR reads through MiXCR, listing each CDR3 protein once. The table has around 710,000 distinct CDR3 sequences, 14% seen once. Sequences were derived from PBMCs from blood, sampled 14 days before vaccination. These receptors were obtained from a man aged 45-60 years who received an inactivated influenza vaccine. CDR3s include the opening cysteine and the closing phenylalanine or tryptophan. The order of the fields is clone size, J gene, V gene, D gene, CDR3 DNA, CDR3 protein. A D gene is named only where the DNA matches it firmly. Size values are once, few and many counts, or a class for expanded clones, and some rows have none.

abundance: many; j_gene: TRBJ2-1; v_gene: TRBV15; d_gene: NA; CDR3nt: TGTGCCACCAGCAGAGTAAGGGTAGGGAATGAGCAGTTCTTC; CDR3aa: CATSRVRVGNEQFF
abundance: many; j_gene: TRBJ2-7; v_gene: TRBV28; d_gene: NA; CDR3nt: TGTGCCAGCAGTGAACAGGGTTTCGAGCAGTACTTC; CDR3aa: CASSEQGFEQYF
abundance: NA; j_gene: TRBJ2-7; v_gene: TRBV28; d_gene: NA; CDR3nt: TGTGCCAGCAGTTTCATGGAATACGAGCAGTACTTC; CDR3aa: CASSFMEYEQYF
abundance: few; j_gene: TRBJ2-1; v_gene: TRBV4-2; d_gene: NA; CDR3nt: TGTGCCAGCAGCCTAGTTACTACAGGATTAGGGACCTACAATGAGCAGTTCTTC; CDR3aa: CASSLVTTGLGTYNEQFF
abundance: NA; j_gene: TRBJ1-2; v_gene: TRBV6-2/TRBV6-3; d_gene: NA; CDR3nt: TGTGCCAGCACTACCAGGGGTTCCTTCCGAGGCTACACCTTC; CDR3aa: CASTTRGSFRGYTF
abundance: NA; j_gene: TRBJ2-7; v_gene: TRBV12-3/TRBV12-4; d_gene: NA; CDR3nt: TGTGCCAGCAGTAACCGGCGGGCTAGCATCTACGAGCAGTACTTC; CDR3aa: CASSNRRASIYEQYF
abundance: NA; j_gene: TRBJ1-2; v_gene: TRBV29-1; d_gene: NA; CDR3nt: TGCAGCGGGGGGGAGGATGGCTACACCTTC; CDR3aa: CSGGEDGYTF
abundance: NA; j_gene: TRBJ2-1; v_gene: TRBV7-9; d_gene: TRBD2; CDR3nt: TGTGCCAGCAGCCCGAGACTAGCCCCGAGCTCCTACAATGAGCAGTTCTTC; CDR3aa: CASSPRLAPSSYNEQFF
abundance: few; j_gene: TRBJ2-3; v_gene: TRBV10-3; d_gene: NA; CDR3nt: TGTGCCATCAGGGCGACCCGACCGCCCACAGATACGCAGTATTTT; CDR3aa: CAIRATRPPTDTQYF
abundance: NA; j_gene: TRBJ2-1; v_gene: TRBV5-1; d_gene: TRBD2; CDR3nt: TGCGCCAGCAGCTCCACTAGCGGCTACAGAACCAGTGAGCAGTTCTTC; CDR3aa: CASSSTSGYRTSEQFF
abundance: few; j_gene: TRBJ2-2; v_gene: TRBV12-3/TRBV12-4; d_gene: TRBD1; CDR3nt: TGTGCCAGCAGTAAAAGGGGGCAGGGCACCGGGGAGCTGTTTTTT; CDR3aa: CASSKRGQGTGELFF
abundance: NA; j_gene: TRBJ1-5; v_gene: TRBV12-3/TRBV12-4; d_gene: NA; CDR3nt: TGTGCCAGCAGTTTAGCGCAAAATCAGCCCCAGCATTTT; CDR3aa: CASSLAQNQPQHF
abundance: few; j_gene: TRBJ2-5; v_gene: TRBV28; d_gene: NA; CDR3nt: TGTGCCAGCAGTTTGGGGAGAATGGAGACCCAGTACTTC; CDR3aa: CASSLGRMETQYF
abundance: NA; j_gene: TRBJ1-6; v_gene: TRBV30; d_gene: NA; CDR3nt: TGTGCCTGGAGTGTTCAAGGACCTAATTCACCCCTCCACTTT; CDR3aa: CAWSVQGPNSPLHF
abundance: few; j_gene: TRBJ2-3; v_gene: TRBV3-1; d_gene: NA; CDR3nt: TGTGCCAGCAGCCACCAAAAGGGTGCGGAACCCTACACAGATACGCAGTATTTT; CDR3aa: CASSHQKGAEPYTDTQYF
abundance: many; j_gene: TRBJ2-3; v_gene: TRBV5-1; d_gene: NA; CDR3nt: TGCGCCAGCAGCTTGTTGCAGAGCACAGATACGCAGTATTTT; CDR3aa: CASSLLQSTDTQYF
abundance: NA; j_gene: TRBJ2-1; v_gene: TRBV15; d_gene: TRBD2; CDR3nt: TGTGCCACCAGCAGAGAAGAGCGGGAGTGGAATGAGCAGTTCTTC; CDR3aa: CATSREEREWNEQFF
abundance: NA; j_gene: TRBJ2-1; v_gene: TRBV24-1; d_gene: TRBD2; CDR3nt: TGTGCCACCAGTGATCCCTATACCGGGACTAGCGGGGGCCACAATGAGCAGTTCTTC; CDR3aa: CATSDPYTGTSGGHNEQFF
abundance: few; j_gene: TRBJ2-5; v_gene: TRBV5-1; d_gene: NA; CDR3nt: TGCGCCAGCAGCTTGGGAACTAGTACGGAGACCCAGTACTTC; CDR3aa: CASSLGTSTETQYF